The 22 T cell receptor beta chains below all came from one sample that was sequenced in a study of identical twins listed by TCRdb under 2016. The library was generated by 5' RACE. The sequencer was an Illumina HiSeq 2000. The public sequencing data were trimmed at Q25 with fastp and processed into clonotypes with MiXCR by TCRdb, which kept only in-frame beta chains. Rows with one shared CDR3 protein collapse into an entry with the most common genes and DNA. In all, the sample holds about 810,000 distinct CDR3 sequences, and 10% to 15% of those were seen once. Together, the top ten hold roughly 1.6% of the sample. In addition, the sample was reused for a study of yellow fever vaccine responses in identical twins.

Specimen: PBMCs. The receptors were sampled from a woman between 18 and 30 years old in good health.

In this sample, this clonotype turned up many times. V is TRBV12-3 or TRBV12-4 and J is TRBJ1-5, with a possible D match to TRBD1 (6 bases). V lost 7 bases to trimming and J lost 2 bases, with 15 bases between them. The CDR3 totals 15 residues. The CDR3 DNA sequence: TGTGCCAGCACCGGGGGGGCATTTCGCAATCAGCCCCAGCATTTT. Its translation: CASTGGAFRNQPQHF.

This clonotype has only a few counts. The V and J genes are TRBV28 and TRBJ2-3; 9 bases map to TRBD1. Germline V gene data show CDR1 as MDHEN and CDR2 as SYDVKM. Trimming at V came to 5 bases and at J to 5 bases, leaving 2 bases not matched to a gene. The CDR3 contains 13 residues. The CDR3 protein is CASSQTGGDTQYF. The CDR3 DNA follows: TGTGCCAGCAGTCAGACAGGGGGAGATACGCAGTATTTT.

The V and J genes are TRBV6-1 and TRBJ1-2; a possible D gene is TRBD1 (5 bases). Germline V gives CDR1 MNHNS, CDR2 SASEGT. Trimming shortened V by 6 bases and J by 8 bases, and 25 bases separated the two germline ends. CDR3 length equals 16 residues. DNA for the CDR3: TGTGCCAGCAGAAAGGGGAGTCCTAACAACTTACGGGGCTACACCTTC. Encoded protein: CASRKGSPNNLRGYTF.

This clonotype was picked up a small number of times. The V call is TRBV14, the J call TRBJ2-1; 9 positions match TRBD2. After removal of 6 bases from V and 5 bases from J, the junction contained 8 bases not matched to a gene. The CDR3 length is 15 residues. Per the germline V gene, CDR1 is SGHDN and CDR2 is FVKESK. The CDR3 reads CASSQSGRWDNEQFF. The CDR3 bases are TGTGCCAGCAGTCAAAGCGGGAGGTGGGACAATGAGCAGTTCTTC.

This chain joins TRBV5-1 and TRBJ1-2, with 9 positions matching TRBD1. Germline values: CDR1 SGHRS, CDR2 YFSETQ. The CDR3 is made up of 14 amino acids. Unmatched junction bases numbered 8, after V lost 7 bases and J lost 4 bases. In nucleotides, the CDR3 is TGCGCCAGCTGGACAGGACAGGGGCGCTATGGCTACACCTTC. It translates to CASWTGQGRYGYTF.

This clonotype was seen many times. This chain joins TRBV27 and TRBJ2-1; 11 nucleotides line up with TRBD1. The ends lost 5 bases at V and 3 bases at J; junction bases unmatched: 3. The germline V gene encodes CDR1 MNHEY and CDR2 SMNVEV (reference sequence). CDR3 length: 15 residues. The CDR3 here is CASSPGTGGYNEQFF. CDR3 bases: TGTGCCAGCAGTCCCGGGACAGGGGGCTACAATGAGCAGTTCTTC.

J is TRBJ1-2 and V is TRBV5-6, with a weak D call TRBD1 (5 bases). CDR1 and CDR2 (germline): SGHDT, YYEEEE. CDR3 length equals 17 residues. The V and J ends lost 0 bases and 2 bases respectively, with 17 bases between them. CDR3 in DNA: TGTGCCAGCAGCTTGGTACAGGTCGGTGTCGCGAACTATGGCTACACCTTC. Protein: CASSLVQVGVANYGYTF.

The chain couples TRBV27 to TRBJ2-7; either TRBD1 or TRBD2 may fit D (5 bases each). Between the trimmed V and J ends, which lost 6 bases and 3 bases, there was a span of 18 bases. Germline CDR1 is MNHEY and CDR2 is SMNVEV (reference sequence). The CDR3 extends over 15 amino acids. CDR3 sequence reads: CASSSPGTENYEQYF. CDR3 nucleotides: TGTGCCAGCAGCTCCCCCGGGACCGAAAACTACGAGCAGTACTTC.

A few counts support this clonotype. This chain links TRBV5-1 with TRBJ2-3; the match to TRBD2 covers 11 bases. J gave up 1 base and V 4 bases, and 11 bases lay outside the gene matches. CDR1 SGHRS and CDR2 YFSETQ come from the germline V gene. This CDR3 has 18 amino acids. CDR3 amino acids: CASSILSTSGMGTDTQYF. For the CDR3, the DNA is TGCGCCAGCAGCATTCTCTCGACTAGCGGGATGGGCACAGATACGCAGTATTTT.

This clonotype was found a few times. The rearrangement joins TRBV7-3 to TRBJ2-1, with 8 bases aligning to TRBD2. This CDR3 is 15 amino acids long. Germline V gene lookup returns CDR1 SGHTA and CDR2 FQGTGA. The trim removed 1 base at V and 7 bases at J, leaving 6 bases unmatched. The CDR3 coding sequence is TGTGCCAGCAGCTTAAGCGGGACTAGTCATAATGAGCAGTTCTTC. This codes for CASSLSGTSHNEQFF.

This clonotype was found many times. V and J are TRBV29-1 and TRBJ2-1; TRBD2 aligns across 10 bases. CDR3 length equals 16 residues. V lost 2 bases to trimming and J lost 8 bases; unmatched junction nucleotides: 12. Germline CDR1 SQVTM, CDR2 ANQGSEA. CDR3 sequence reads: CSVESALAGVKHEQFF. The CDR3 region has the DNA TGCAGCGTTGAATCGGCCCTAGCGGGAGTCAAGCATGAGCAGTTCTTC.

The chain employs TRBV10-3 and TRBJ2-1; TRBD2 might be the D (6 bases). Germline CDR1 and CDR2: ENHRY and SYGVKD. CDR3 length: 12 amino acids. Trimming took 10 bases from V and 7 from J, leaving 14 bases between them. In DNA form, the CDR3 reads TGTGCCACCACTAATGGGGGGAATGAGCAGTTCTTC. Residues: CATTNGGNEQFF.

This clonotype was counted only a few times. This chain uses TRBV4-2 with TRBJ2-1, with 9 bases fitting TRBD2. The CDR3 length is 17 residues. V dropped 2 bases and J dropped 2; count of bases not matched to a gene: 7. Germline V gene sequence: CDR1 LGHNA, CDR2 YNFKEQ. The CDR3 DNA is TGTGCCAGCAGCCAACTGAAGACTAGCGGAGCCTACAATGAGCAGTTCTTC. Translated, it gives CASSQLKTSGAYNEQFF.

The gene calls are TRBV11-3 and TRBJ2-3; D ambiguous. CDR1 and CDR2 from the germline V gene are SGHNT and YENEEA. Trimming shortened V by 2 bases and J by 0 bases, and 15 bases separated the two germline ends. This CDR3 is 17 amino acids long. The CDR3, as DNA: TGTGCCAGCAGCTTATCTGTTCCCTTTGGGAGCACAGATACGCAGTATTTT. This codes for CASSLSVPFGSTDTQYF.

The gene calls are TRBV5-1 and TRBJ2-1; the match to TRBD2 covers 8 bases. This CDR3 spans 15 amino acids. Germline values: CDR1 SGHRS, CDR2 YFSETQ. Losses at the gene ends were 4 bases for V and 2 bases for J; bases not matched to a gene: 5. This CDR3 reads CASSGRREAYNEQFF. The CDR3 DNA reads as TGCGCCAGCAGCGGGCGGCGGGAGGCCTACAATGAGCAGTTCTTC.

The V call is TRBV12-3 or TRBV12-4, the J call TRBJ2-1; possible D gene TRBD2, 6 bases. The CDR3 consists of 16 residues. V lost 6 bases and J lost 5, with 20 bases in between. The CDR3 region is CASRDTSGPYHNEQFF. The CDR3 region has the DNA TGTGCCAGCAGAGATACCAGCGGGCCTTACCACAATGAGCAGTTCTTC.

This clonotype was seen only a few times. The chain is built from TRBV20-1 and TRBJ1-2; 7 bases fit TRBD1. CDR3 size: 13 residues. Germline assignment: CDR1 DFQATT and CDR2 SNEGSKA (reference sequence). The junction had 6 bases not matched to a gene; V was cut back by 3 bases and J by 5 bases. The CDR3 sequence is CSASFDREYGYTF. The CDR3 nucleotides are TGCAGTGCTAGTTTTGACAGGGAGTATGGCTACACCTTC.

A few counts support this clonotype. This chain links TRBV29-1 with TRBJ2-1, with no clear D. From germline, CDR1 is SQVTM and CDR2 ANQGSEA. V was pared by 7 bases and J by 8 bases, with 15 bases between. The CDR3 is 12 residues long. The CDR3 region is CSDRPPTDEQFF. Here the CDR3 DNA reads TGCAGCGATCGGCCCCCCACGGATGAGCAGTTCTTC.

This clonotype was seen ten or more times. The chain carries TRBV27 and TRBJ2-1; D unclear. The V end was cut by 4 bases, the J end by 9 bases, with 10 bases between. CDR3 size: 12 residues. Germline V gene sequence: CDR1 MNHEY, CDR2 SMNVEV (reference sequence). CDR3 amino acids: CASSSPRAEQFF. Here the CDR3 DNA reads TGTGCCAGCAGTTCGCCCCGGGCTGAGCAGTTCTTC.

The chain employs TRBV29-1 and TRBJ2-1, with 7 positions matching TRBD2. Per the germline V gene, CDR1 is SQVTM and CDR2 is ANQGSEA. V lost 1 base, J lost 12 bases, and 12 bases stayed unmatched. This CDR3 has 14 residues. This CDR3 is CSVEGASGPVVQFF. Written as DNA, the CDR3 is TGCAGCGTTGAAGGGGCTAGCGGCCCAGTGGTGCAGTTCTTC.

This clonotype has a count of ten or more. The rearrangement uses TRBV5-1 and TRBJ2-7; perhaps TRBD1 as D (6 bases). Between the trimmed V and J ends, which lost 5 bases and 2 bases, there was a span of 8 bases. This CDR3 region has 12 residues. Per the germline V gene, CDR1 is SGHRS and CDR2 is YFSETQ. In nucleotides, the CDR3 is TGCGCCAGCAGGGACAGCACCTACGAGCAGTACGTC. Protein sequence: CASRDSTYEQYV.

This clonotype was observed at least ten times. This rearrangement joins TRBV21-1 to TRBJ2-3; the DNA was not compared with TRBD1, the D call given in the table. TRBV21-1 is assigned pseudogene status. The CDR3 is 14 residues long. CDR3 DNA: TGTGCCAGCAGCCGTCGCCCAGACCCAGATACGCAGTATTTT. Its protein product is CASSRRPDPDTQYF.